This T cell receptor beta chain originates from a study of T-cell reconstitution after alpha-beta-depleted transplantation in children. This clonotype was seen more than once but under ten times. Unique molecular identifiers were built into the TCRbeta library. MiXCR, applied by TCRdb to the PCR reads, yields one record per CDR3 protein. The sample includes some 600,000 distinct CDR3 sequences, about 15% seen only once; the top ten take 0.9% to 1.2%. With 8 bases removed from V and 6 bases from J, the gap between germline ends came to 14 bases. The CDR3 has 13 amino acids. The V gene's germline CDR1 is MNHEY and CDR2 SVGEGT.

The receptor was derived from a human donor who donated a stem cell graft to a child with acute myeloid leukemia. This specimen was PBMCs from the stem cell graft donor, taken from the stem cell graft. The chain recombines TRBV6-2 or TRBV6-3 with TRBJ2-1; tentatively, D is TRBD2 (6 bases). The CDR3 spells CASSRGPGNEQFF. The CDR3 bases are TGTGCCAGCTCGCGGGGCCCGGGCAATGAGCAGTTCTTC.